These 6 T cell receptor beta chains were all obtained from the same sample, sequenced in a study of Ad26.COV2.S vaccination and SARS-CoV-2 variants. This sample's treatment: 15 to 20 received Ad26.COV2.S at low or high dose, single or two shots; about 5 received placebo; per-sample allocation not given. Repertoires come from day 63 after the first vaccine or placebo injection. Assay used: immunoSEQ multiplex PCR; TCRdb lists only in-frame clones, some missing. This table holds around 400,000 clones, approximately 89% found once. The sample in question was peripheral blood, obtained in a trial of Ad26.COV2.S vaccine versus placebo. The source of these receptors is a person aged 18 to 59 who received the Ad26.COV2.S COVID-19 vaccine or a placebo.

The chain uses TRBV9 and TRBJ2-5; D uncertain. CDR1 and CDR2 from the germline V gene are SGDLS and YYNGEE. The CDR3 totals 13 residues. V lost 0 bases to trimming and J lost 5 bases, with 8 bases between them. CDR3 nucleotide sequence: TGTGCCAGCAGCGTAGGGGGATTGGAGACCCAGTACTTC. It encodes CASSVGGLETQYF.

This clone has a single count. The CDR3 DNA reads as TGTGCCAGCAGCGATAGCAGGGTTCAGCCCCAGCATTTT. Encoded protein: CASSDSRVQPQHF. The V gene is TRBV28, the J gene TRBJ1-5; tentative D call: TRBD1 (5 bases). Per germline, CDR1 MDHEN and CDR2 SYDVKM. Between the trimmed V and J ends, which lost 6 bases and 6 bases, there was a span of 12 bases. This CDR3 has 13 residues.

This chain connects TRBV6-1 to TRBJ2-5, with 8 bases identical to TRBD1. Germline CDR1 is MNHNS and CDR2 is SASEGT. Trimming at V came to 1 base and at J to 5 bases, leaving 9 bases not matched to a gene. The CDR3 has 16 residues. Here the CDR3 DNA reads TGTGCCAGCAGTGAAGTCGGCAGGGGGCGAACGGAGACCCAGTACTTC. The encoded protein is CASSEVGRGRTETQYF.

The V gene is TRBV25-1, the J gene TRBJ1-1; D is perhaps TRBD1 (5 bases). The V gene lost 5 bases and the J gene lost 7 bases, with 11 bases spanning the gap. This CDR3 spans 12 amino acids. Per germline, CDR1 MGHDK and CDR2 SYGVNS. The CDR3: CASSPGGVEAFF. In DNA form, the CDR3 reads TGTGCCAGCAGTCCTGGGGGGGTTGAAGCTTTCTTT.

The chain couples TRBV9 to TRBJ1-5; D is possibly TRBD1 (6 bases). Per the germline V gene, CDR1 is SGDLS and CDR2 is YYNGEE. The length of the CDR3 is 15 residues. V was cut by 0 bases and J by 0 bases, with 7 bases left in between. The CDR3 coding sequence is TGTGCCAGCAGCGTAGCAGGGGATAGCAATCAGCCCCAGCATTTT. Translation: CASSVAGDSNQPQHF.

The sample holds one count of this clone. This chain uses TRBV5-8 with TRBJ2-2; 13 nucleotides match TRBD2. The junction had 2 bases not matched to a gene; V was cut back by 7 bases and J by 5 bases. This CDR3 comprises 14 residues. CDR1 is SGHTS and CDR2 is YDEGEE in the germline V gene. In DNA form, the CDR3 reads TGTGCCAGCGGGGGACTAGCGGGAACCGGGGAGCTGTTTTTT. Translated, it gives CASGGLAGTGELFF.